The sample holds many counts of the clone carrying this TCR beta chain. Trimming shortened V by 10 bases and J by 5 bases, and 14 bases separated the two germline ends. This CDR3 contains 13 residues. As to time point: newly diagnosed GD, antithyroid drugs for less than 3 months. Researchers made the TCR library from RNA that was extracted from PBMCs. Through Arm-PCR of CDR3 regions and iRepertoire HTBI primers, TCR beta libraries were built. One entry per CDR3 protein results from TCRdb running MiXCR on the multiplex PCR reads. In the table there are approximately 360,000 distinct CDR3 sequences, about 11% of which are singletons. The record originates from a study of regulatory T cells in long-lasting Graves disease. This sample also appeared in a second study, on T cells in Graves' hyperthyroidism and ophthalmopathy. From that report: When ophthalmopathy did not progress within 18 months, Graves' hyperthyroidism was considered stable. Those with hyperthyroidism were 18 to 65 years old, newly diagnosed, and ill for under 2 months. Patients showing uncontrolled infection, other autoimmune disease, pregnancy or lactation were ineligible.

The genes are TRBV12-3 or TRBV12-4 and TRBJ1-4; TRBD1 is a possible D gene (6 bases). This receptor was identified in a woman under 30 with Graves disease. Sample: peripheral blood mononuclear cells (PBMCs), taken at new diagnosis, from a patient treated with antithyroid drugs. In DNA form, the CDR3 reads TGTGCCACTGCCGGGGGCCAGAATGAAAAACTGTTTTTT. Translating it yields CATAGGQNEKLFF.